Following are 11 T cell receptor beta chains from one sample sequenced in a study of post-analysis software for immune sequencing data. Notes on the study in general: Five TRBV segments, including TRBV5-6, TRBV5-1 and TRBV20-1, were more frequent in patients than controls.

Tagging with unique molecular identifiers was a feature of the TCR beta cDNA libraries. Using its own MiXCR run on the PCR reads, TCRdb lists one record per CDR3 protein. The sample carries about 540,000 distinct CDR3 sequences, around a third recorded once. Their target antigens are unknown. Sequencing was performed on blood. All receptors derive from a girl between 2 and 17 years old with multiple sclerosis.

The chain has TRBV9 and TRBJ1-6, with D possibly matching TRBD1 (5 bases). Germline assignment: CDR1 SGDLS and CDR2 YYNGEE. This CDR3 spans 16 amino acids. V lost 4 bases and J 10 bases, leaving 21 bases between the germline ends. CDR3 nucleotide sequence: TGTGCCAGCAGCCCCCGGGACCAGTCTGGGGCATCACCCCTCCACTTT. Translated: CASSPRDQSGASPLHF.

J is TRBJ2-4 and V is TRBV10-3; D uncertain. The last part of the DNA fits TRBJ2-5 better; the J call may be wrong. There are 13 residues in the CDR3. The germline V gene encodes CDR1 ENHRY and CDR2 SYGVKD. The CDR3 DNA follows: TGTGCCATCAGTGACGGCAGGCTCGAGACCCAGTACTTC. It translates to CAISDGRLETQYF.

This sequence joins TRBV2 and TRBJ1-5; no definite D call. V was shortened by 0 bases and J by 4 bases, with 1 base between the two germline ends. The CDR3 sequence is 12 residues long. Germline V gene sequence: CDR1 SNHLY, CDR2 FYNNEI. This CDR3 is CASSEANQPQHF. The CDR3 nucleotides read TGTGCCAGCAGTGAAGCAAATCAGCCCCAGCATTTT.

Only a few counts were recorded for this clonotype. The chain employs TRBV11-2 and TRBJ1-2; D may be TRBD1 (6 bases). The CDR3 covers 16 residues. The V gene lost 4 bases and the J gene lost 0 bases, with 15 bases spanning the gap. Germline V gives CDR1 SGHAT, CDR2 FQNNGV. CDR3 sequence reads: CASSSIRTDANYGYTF. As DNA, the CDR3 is TGTGCCAGCAGCTCCATCAGGACAGACGCTAACTATGGCTACACCTTC.

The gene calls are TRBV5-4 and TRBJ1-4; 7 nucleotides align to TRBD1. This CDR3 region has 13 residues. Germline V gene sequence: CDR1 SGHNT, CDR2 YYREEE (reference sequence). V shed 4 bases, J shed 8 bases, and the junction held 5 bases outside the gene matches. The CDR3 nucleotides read TGTGCCAGCAGCCAGGGGGGGGCAGAAAAACTGTTTTTT. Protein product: CASSQGGAEKLFF. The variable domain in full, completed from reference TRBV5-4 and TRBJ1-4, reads ETGVTQSPTHLIKTRGQQVTLRCSSQSGHNTVSWYQQALGQGPQFIFQYYREEENGRGNFPPRFSGLQFPNYSSELNVNALELDDSALYLCASSQGGAEKLFFGSGTQLSVL.

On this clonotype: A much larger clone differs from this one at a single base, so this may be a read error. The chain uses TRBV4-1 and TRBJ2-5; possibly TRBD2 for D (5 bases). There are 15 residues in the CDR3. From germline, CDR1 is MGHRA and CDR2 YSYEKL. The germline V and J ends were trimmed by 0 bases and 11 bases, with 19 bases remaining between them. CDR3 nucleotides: TGCGCCAGCAGCCAAGATGAGAGGCCTCGGGATGAGCAGTACTTC. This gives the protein CASSQDERPRDEQYF.

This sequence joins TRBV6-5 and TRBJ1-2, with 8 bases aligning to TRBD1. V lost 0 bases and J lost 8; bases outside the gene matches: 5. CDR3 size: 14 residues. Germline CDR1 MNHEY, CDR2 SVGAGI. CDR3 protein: CASSYSGTGGGYTF. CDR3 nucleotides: TGTGCCAGCAGTTACTCGGGGACAGGCGGGGGCTACACCTTC.

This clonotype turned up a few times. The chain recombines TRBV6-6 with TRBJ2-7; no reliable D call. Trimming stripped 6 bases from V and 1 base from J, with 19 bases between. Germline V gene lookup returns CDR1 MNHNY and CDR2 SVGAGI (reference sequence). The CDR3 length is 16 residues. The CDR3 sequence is CASSHFQSDGSYEQYF. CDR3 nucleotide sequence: TGTGCCAGCAGCCACTTCCAATCGGACGGTTCCTACGAGCAGTACTTC.

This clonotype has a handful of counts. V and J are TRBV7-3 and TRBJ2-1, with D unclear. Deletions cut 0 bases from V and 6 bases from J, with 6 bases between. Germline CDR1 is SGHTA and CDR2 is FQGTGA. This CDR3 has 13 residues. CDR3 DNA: TGTGCCAGCAGCTTAACACCCCCCAATGAGCAGTTCTTC. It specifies CASSLTPPNEQFF.

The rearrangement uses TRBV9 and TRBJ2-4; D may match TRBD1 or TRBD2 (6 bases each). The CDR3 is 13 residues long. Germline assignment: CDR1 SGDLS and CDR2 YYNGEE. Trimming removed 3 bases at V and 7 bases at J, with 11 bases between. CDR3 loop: CASSATRGNIQYF. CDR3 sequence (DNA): TGTGCCAGCAGCGCGACTAGGGGGAACATTCAGTACTTC.

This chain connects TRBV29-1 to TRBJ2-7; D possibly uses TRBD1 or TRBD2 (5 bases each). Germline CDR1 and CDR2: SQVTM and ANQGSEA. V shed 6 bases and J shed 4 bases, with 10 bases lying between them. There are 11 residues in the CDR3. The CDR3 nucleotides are TGCAGCGTCCGGGACGGGTACGAGCAGTACTTC. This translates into CSVRDGYEQYF.